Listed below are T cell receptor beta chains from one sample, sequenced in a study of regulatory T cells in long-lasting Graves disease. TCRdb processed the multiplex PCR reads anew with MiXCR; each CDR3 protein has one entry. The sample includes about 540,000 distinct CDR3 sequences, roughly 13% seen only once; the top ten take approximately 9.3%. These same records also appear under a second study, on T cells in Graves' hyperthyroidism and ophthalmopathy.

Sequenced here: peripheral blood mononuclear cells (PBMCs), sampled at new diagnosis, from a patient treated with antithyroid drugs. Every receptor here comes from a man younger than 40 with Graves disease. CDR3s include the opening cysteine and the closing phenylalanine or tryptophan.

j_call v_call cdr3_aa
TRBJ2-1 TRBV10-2 CASSYFGHYNGQFF
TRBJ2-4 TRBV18 CASSNGGLTKNIQYF
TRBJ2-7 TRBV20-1 CSARNLASGTYEQYF
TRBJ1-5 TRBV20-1 CSAPQVGYGSNQPQHF
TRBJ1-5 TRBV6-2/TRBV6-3 CASSYHRASLGVQPQHF
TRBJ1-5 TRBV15 CATSRMEGPQHF
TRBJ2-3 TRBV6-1 CASSPGGSRVDTQYF
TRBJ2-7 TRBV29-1 CSVDEGSYEQYF
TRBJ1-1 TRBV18 CASSTRTGTNTEAFF
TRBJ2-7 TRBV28 CASRGQGASEQYF
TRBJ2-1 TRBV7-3 CASSLGQSNEQFF
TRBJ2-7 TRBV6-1 CASSGRQGSVAWRYEQYF
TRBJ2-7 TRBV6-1 CASSERGAYEQYF
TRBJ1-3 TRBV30 CAWSVTPVYGNTIYF
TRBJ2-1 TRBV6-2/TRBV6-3 CASSLTSGGHNEQFF
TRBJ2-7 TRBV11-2 CASSLGTSDEQYF
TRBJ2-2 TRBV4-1 CASSQAIRAMGGELFF
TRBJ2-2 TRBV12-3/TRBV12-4 CASRPQTVLGELFF
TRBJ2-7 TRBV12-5 CASVPGTSVYEQYF
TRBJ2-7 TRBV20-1 CSATRFIRDTYEQYF
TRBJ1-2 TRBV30 CAWRQPSNYGYTF
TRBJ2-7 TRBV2 CASNLDSVREQYF
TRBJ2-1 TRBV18 CASSAQGGTYNEQFF
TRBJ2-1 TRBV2 CASTGSGGEMAEQFF
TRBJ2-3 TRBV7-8 CASSLSPGGGTDTQYF
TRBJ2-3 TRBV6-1 CASRPRTAASTNTQYF
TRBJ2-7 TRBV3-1 CASSQDPGGAYEQYF
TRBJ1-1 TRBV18 CASSQSRQGAGTEAFF
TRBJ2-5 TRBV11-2 CASSLEGLGQGLGETQYF
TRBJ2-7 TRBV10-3 CAISEEGSGYEQYF
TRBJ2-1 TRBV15 CATSRESAEQFF
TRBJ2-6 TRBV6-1 CASSGTSGSGANVLTF
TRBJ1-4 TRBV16 CASSQSGRGNEKLFF
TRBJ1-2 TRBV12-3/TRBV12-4 CASSLRRAPQNYGYTF
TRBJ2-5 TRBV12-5 CASGLVVPGVQETQYF
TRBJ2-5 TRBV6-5 CASSYGLAGSQETQYF
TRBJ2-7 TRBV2 CASSQGLAGYEQYF
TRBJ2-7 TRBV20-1 CSASAGPYEQYF
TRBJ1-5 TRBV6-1 CASSVVGTQRTGNQPQHF
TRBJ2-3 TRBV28 CASTDAGGQNTQYF
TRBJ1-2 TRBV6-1 CASSPWTGQSYGYTF
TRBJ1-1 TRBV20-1 CSAWDHMNTEAFF
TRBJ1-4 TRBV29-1 CSVGQGVGEKLFF
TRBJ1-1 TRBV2 CASSEGRWNTEAFF
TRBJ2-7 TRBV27 CASSLTGQISYEQYF